Listed below are T cell receptor beta chains from one sample, sequenced in a study of control samples from healthy donors and cancer patients. The protocol was immunoSEQ multiplex PCR, while the TCRdb copy is restricted to in-frame clones and leaves out a portion. The table has tens of thousands of clones, roughly 86% seen once. Sequenced: blood. These receptors were taken from a woman aged 60 to 75 in good health. Both conserved end residues are part of each CDR3. The order of the fields is D gene, CDR3 length, V gene, J gene, clone size, CDR3 protein, CDR3 DNA. A D gene is named only where the DNA matches it firmly. The size of a clone is reported for some rows only, either as once, few or many, or as a class for expanded clones.

D: TRBD1; length: 16; V: TRBV5-1; J: TRBJ2-3; size: -; CDR3: CASSLALTGVTDTQYF; DNA: TGCGCCAGCAGCCTAGCCCTGACAGGGGTCACAGATACGCAGTATTTT
D: TRBD1; length: 12; V: TRBV7-2; J: TRBJ2-5; size: once; CDR3: CASSRQGETQYF; DNA: TGTGCCAGCAGCCGACAGGGGGAGACCCAGTACTTC
D: TRBD1; length: 13; V: TRBV16; J: TRBJ2-7; size: few; CDR3: CASRPQGAGEQYF; DNA: TGTGCCAGCAGGCCCCAGGGGGCGGGGGAGCAGTACTTC
D: TRBD1; length: 14; V: TRBV27; J: TRBJ1-4; size: -; CDR3: CASSFGQANEKLFF; DNA: TGTGCCAGCAGTTTCGGACAGGCAAATGAAAAACTGTTTTTT
D: -; length: 12; V: TRBV6-2/TRBV6-3; J: TRBJ1-1; size: -; CDR3: CASSKLYTEAFF; DNA: TGTGCCAGCAGTAAGCTGTACACTGAAGCTTTCTTT
D: TRBD2; length: 15; V: TRBV27; J: TRBJ2-7; size: -; CDR3: CASSTTSGGRYEQYF; DNA: TGTGCCAGCAGTACTACTAGCGGGGGGAGGTACGAGCAGTACTTC
D: TRBD2; length: 17; V: TRBV11-2; J: TRBJ2-2; size: -; CDR3: CASSSGLAVANTGELFF; DNA: TGTGCCAGCAGCTCGGGACTAGCAGTCGCGAACACCGGGGAGCTGTTTTTT
D: TRBD1; length: 21; V: TRBV6-1; J: TRBJ2-2; size: -; CDR3: CASSEVGRGRTLLLNTGELFF; DNA: TGTGCCAGCAGTGAAGTCGGCAGGGGGCGTACGTTGTTGTTGAACACCGGGGAGCTGTTTTTT
D: TRBD1; length: 13; V: TRBV24-1; J: TRBJ2-7; size: -; CDR3: CATSDFRGQGMYF; DNA: TGTGCCACCAGTGATTTTCGGGGACAGGGAATGTACTTC
D: -; length: 16; V: TRBV12-5; J: TRBJ1-4; size: -; CDR3: CASGRGTAGGHEKLFF; DNA: TGTGCTAGTGGTCGTGGGACTGCCGGAGGACATGAAAAACTGTTTTTT
D: -; length: 15; V: TRBV5-8; J: TRBJ2-7; size: -; CDR3: CASSPWDSGHYEQYF; DNA: TGTGCCAGCAGCCCCTGGGATAGCGGTCACTACGAGCAGTACTTC
D: -; length: 15; V: TRBV11-2; J: TRBJ1-6; size: -; CDR3: CASSLGTGSGSPLHF; DNA: TGTGCCAGCAGCTTAGGTACAGGATCTGGTTCACCCCTCCACTTT
D: -; length: 13; V: TRBV12-5; J: TRBJ1-6; size: -; CDR3: CASGYQGNSPLHF; DNA: TGTGCTAGTGGTTACCAGGGGAATTCACCCCTCCACTTT
D: -; length: 17; V: TRBV7-2; J: TRBJ1-5; size: medium-sized; CDR3: CASSPLAGRGSNQPQHF; DNA: TGTGCCAGCAGCCCACTAGCGGGCAGGGGAAGCAATCAGCCCCAGCATTTT
D: -; length: 14; V: TRBV18; J: TRBJ1-1; size: -; CDR3: CASSSVSRNTEAFF; DNA: TGTGCCAGCTCATCAGTATCAAGGAACACTGAAGCTTTCTTT
D: -; length: 13; V: TRBV2; J: TRBJ2-5; size: -; CDR3: CASSPDAKGTQYF; DNA: TGTGCCAGCAGTCCCGACGCTAAGGGGACCCAGTACTTC
D: -; length: 14; V: TRBV6-5; J: TRBJ2-3; size: -; CDR3: CASGRSRGTDTQYF; DNA: TGTGCCAGCGGAAGGTCAAGGGGGACAGATACGCAGTATTTT
D: TRBD1; length: 18; V: TRBV6-4; J: TRBJ2-1; size: few; CDR3: CANPGIPGQGRNYNEQFF; DNA: TGTGCCAACCCTGGGATCCCGGGACAGGGGAGGAACTACAATGAGCAGTTCTTC
D: TRBD2; length: 15; V: TRBV9; J: TRBJ2-5; size: once; CDR3: CASSSGGAFQETQYF; DNA: TGTGCCAGCAGTAGCGGGGGGGCATTCCAAGAGACCCAGTACTTC
D: -; length: 14; V: TRBV5-1; J: TRBJ2-7; size: -; CDR3: CASSLVGTRGEQYF; DNA: TGCGCCAGCAGCTTGGTCGGGACCCGGGGTGAGCAGTACTTC
D: TRBD2; length: 15; V: TRBV7-6; J: TRBJ2-1; size: -; CDR3: CASSETSGSWNEQFF; DNA: TGTGCCAGCAGCGAAACTAGCGGGAGTTGGAATGAGCAGTTCTTC
D: -; length: 14; V: TRBV7-9; J: TRBJ2-3; size: -; CDR3: CYSGDPGRGDTQYF; DNA: TGTTATTCCGGAGATCCAGGCAGGGGAGATACGCAGTATTTT
D: -; length: 15; V: TRBV21-1; J: TRBJ2-7; size: -; CDR3: CASSKVSGRAYEQYF; DNA: TGTGCCAGCAGCAAAGTAAGCGGGAGGGCCTACGAGCAGTACTTC
D: -; length: 11; V: TRBV20-1; J: TRBJ1-2; size: few; CDR3: CSATGNYGYTF; DNA: TGCAGTGCTACAGGGAACTATGGCTACACCTTC
D: TRBD2; length: 14; V: TRBV7-9; J: TRBJ2-7; size: -; CDR3: CASRTSGSSYEQYF; DNA: TGTGCCAGCAGAACTAGCGGGAGCTCCTACGAGCAGTACTTC
D: -; length: 16; V: TRBV28; J: TRBJ2-2; size: medium-sized; CDR3: CASSLLSRLDTGELFF; DNA: TGTGCCAGCAGTTTATTGTCCAGGTTAGACACCGGGGAGCTGTTTTTT
D: -; length: 13; V: TRBV28; J: TRBJ1-1; size: -; CDR3: CASSLPGRPMAFF; DNA: TGTGCCAGCAGTTTGCCCGGTCGCCCCATGGCTTTCTTT
D: TRBD2; length: 15; V: TRBV6-5; J: TRBJ2-7; size: once; CDR3: CASSGGLASSYEQYF; DNA: TGTGCCAGCAGCGGGGGACTAGCGAGTTCCTACGAGCAGTACTTC
D: -; length: 14; V: TRBV12-5; J: TRBJ1-2; size: -; CDR3: CASGFRQRFDGYTF; DNA: TGTGCTAGTGGTTTTCGGCAACGATTTGATGGCTACACCTTC
D: -; length: 13; V: TRBV19; J: TRBJ1-1; size: -; CDR3: CASDGRRNTEAFF; DNA: TGTGCCAGTGATGGACGGAGAAACACTGAAGCTTTCTTT
D: -; length: 15; V: TRBV5-1; J: TRBJ2-7; size: once; CDR3: CASSLDAGGAYEQYF; DNA: TGCGCCAGCAGCTTGGATGCAGGGGGGGCCTACGAGCAGTACTTC
D: TRBD1; length: 16; V: TRBV4-1; J: TRBJ2-1; size: -; CDR3: CASSQTGTGRYNEQFF; DNA: TGCGCCAGCAGCCAAACCGGGACAGGCCGTTACAATGAGCAGTTCTTC
D: TRBD2; length: 16; V: TRBV5-4; J: TRBJ2-1; size: -; CDR3: CASSLGGTSVNNEQFF; DNA: TGTGCCAGCAGCTTGGGGGGGACTAGCGTAAACAATGAGCAGTTCTTC
D: -; length: 13; V: TRBV2; J: TRBJ2-7; size: few; CDR3: CASSEQGKYEQYF; DNA: TGTGCCAGCAGTGAACAGGGGAAATACGAGCAGTACTTC